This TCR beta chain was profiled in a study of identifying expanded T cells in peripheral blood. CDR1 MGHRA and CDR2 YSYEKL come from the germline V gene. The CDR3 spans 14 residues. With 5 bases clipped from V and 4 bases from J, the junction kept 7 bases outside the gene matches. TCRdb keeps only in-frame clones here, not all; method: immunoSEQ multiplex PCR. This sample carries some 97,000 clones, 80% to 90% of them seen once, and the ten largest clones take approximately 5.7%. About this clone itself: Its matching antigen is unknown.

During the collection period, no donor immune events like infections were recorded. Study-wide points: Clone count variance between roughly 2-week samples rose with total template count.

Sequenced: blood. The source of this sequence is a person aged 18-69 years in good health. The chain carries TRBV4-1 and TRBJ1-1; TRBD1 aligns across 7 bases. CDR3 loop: CASSVTGVGTEAFF. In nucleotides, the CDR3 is TGCGCCAGCAGCGTTACAGGGGTGGGCACTGAAGCTTTCTTT.